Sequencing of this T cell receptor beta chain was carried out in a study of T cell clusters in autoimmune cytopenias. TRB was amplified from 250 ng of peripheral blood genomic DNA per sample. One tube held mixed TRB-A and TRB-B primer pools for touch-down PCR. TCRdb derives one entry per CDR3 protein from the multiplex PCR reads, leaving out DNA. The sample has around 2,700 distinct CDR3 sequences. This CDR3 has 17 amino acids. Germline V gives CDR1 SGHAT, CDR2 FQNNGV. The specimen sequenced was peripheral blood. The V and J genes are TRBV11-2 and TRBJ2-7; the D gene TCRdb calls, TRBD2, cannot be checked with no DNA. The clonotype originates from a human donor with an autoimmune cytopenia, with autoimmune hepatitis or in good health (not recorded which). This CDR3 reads CASSLAKTSGDSYEQYF. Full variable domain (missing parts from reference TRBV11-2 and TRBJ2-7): EAGVAQSPRYKIIEKRQSVAFWCNPISGHATLYWYQQILGQGPKLLIQFQNNGVVDDSQLPKDRFSAERLKGVDSTLKIQPAKLEDSAVYLCASSLAKTSGDSYEQYFGPGTRLTVT.